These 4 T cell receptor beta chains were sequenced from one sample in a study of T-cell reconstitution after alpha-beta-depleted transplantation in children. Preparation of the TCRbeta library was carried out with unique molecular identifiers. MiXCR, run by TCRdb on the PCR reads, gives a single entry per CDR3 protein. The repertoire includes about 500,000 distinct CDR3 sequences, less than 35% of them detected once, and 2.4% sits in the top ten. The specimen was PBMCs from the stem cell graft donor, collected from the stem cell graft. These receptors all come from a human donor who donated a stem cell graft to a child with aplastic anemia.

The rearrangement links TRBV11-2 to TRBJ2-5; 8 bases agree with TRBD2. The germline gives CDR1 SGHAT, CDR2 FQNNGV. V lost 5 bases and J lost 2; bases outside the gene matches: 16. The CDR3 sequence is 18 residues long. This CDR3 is CASSPREIGVAGQETQYF. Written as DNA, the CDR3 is TGTGCCAGCAGCCCCCGGGAGATCGGGGTAGCGGGACAAGAGACCCAGTACTTC.

This CDR3 reads CASSRRDSQAFF. The CDR3 DNA reads as TGTGCCAGCAGCCGACGGGACAGCCAAGCTTTCTTT. This rearrangement joins TRBV3-1 to TRBJ1-1; 7 positions agree with TRBD1. J was trimmed by 9 bases and V by 4 bases; bases with no gene match: 5. CDR1 is LGHDT, CDR2 YNNKEL, per germline (reference sequence). The CDR3 runs 12 residues. The full variable domain, in which reference TRBV3-1 and TRBJ1-1 provide the parts outside the CDR3, is DTAVSQTPKYLVTQMGNDKSIKCEQNLGHDTMYWYKQDSKKFLKIMFSYNNKELIINETVPNRFSPKSPDKAHLNLHINSLELGDSAVYFCASSRRDSQAFFGQGTRLTVV.

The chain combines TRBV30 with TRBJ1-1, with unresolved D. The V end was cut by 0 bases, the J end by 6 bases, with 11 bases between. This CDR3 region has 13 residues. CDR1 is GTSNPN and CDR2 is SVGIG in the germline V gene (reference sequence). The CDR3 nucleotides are TGTGCCTGGAGTGTACTCGTCTTGGCTGAAGCTTTCTTT. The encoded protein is CAWSVLVLAEAFF.

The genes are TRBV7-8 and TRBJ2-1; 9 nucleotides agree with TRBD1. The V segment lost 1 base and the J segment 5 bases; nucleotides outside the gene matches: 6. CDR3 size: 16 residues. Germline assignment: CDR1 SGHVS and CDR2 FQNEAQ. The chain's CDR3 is CASSLEQGASNNEQFF. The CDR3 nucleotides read TGTGCCAGCAGCTTAGAACAGGGGGCCTCAAACAATGAGCAGTTCTTC.